Listed below are T cell receptor beta chains from one sample, sequenced in a study of blood T cell repertoires in COVID-19. The assay was immunoSEQ multiplex PCR, and TCRdb's table has in-frame clones only and misses some. The sample includes approximately 390,000 clones, 70% to 90% of them seen just once. What was sequenced was PBMCs or T cells enriched from blood (not recorded which). The receptors come from a woman between 40 and 50 years old with acute COVID-19. The CDR3 runs from the conserved cysteine through the conserved F or W. The D gene is left open where the match is weak. Only some rows state a clone size, as once, few, many or a class for expanded clones.

cdr3_nt cdr3_aa j_call d_call clone_size v_call
TGCGCCAGCAGCTTGGCCCCGGCGGGGGCTCAAGAGACCCAGTACTTC CASSLAPAGAQETQYF TRBJ2-5 - once TRBV5-1
TGTGCCACTAAAGAGACTAGCGGGGGAGAGCAGTTCTTC CATKETSGGEQFF TRBJ2-1 TRBD2 few TRBV2
TGTGCCAGCAGCCAAGGTCTCAGTTTCGATGAGCAGTTCTTC CASSQGLSFDEQFF TRBJ2-1 - - TRBV3-1/TRBV3-2
TGTGCCTGGAGTAAAAAGCGGTGGAATGAGCAGTTCTTC CAWSKKRWNEQFF TRBJ2-1 - - TRBV30
TGTGCCTGGACCACTGAAAGAGGGCAGCCCCAGCATTTT CAWTTERGQPQHF TRBJ1-5 - - TRBV30
TGTGCCAGCAGCGTCTCGGGGACAGGGCTAGATACGCAGTATTTT CASSVSGTGLDTQYF TRBJ2-3 TRBD1 - TRBV9
TGTGCCAGCAGCGCTGGAGGGGAAGAAGGAGAGACCCAGTACTTC CASSAGGEEGETQYF TRBJ2-5 - - TRBV9
TGCGCCAGCAGCTTGTCTAGTCTAGGAAACACCATATATTTT CASSLSSLGNTIYF TRBJ1-3 - - TRBV5-1
TGTGCCAGCAGCCAAGATACGGGGGGGAACGTTTACGAGCAGTACTTC CASSQDTGGNVYEQYF TRBJ2-7 TRBD2 - TRBV4-2
TGCGCCAGCAGCTCCGTCCCAGGGGATAGCAATCAGCCCCAGCATTTT CASSSVPGDSNQPQHF TRBJ1-5 - - TRBV5-1
TGTGCCAGTAGTATCCCCAGGGACAATCAGCCCCAGCATTTT CASSIPRDNQPQHF TRBJ1-5 - - TRBV19
TGTGCCACCAGCAGAGAGGGGACAGGCCGCACAGATACGCAGTATTTT CATSREGTGRTDTQYF TRBJ2-3 TRBD1 - TRBV15
TGTGCCAGCAGCTTAATTATTCCGAGACAGGGGTACGAGCAGTACTTC CASSLIIPRQGYEQYF TRBJ2-7 TRBD1 once TRBV11-2
TGTGCCAGCAGTGATGGCCGCGGGATAATGGCGCAGTATTTT CASSDGRGIMAQYF TRBJ2-3 - - TRBV2